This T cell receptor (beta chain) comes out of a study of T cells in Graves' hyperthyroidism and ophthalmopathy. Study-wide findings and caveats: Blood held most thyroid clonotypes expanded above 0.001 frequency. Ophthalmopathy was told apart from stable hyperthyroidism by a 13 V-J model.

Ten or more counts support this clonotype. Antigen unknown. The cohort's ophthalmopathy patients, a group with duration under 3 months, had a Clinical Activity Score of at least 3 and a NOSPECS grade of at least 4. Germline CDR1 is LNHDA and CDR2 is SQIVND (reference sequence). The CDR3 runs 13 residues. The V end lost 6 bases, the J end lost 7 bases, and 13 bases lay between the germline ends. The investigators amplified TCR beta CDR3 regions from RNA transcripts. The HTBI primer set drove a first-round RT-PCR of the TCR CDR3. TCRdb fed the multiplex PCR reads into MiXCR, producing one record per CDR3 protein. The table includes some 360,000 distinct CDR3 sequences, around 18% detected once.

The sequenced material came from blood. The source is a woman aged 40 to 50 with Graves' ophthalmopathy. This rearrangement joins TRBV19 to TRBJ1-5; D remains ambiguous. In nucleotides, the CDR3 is TGTGCCAGTAGCGTAGGCCCCGGACAGCCCCAGCATTTT. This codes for CASSVGPGQPQHF.